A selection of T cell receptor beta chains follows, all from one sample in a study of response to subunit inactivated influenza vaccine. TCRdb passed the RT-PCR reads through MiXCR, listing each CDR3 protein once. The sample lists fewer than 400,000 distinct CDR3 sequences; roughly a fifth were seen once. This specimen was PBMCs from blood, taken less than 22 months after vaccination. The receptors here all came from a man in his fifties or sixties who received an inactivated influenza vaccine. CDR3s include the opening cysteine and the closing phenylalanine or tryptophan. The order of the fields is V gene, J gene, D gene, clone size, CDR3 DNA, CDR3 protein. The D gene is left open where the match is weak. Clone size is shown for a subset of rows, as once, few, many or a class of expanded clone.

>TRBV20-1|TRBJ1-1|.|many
TGCAGTGCTAGTTGGGGTACCCCCGAAGCTTTCTTT
CSASWGTPEAFF
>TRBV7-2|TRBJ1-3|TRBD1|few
TGTGCCAGCAGCCCGCGGGACAGCCCTGGAAACACCATATATTTT
CASSPRDSPGNTIYF
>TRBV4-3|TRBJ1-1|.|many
TGCGCCAGCAGCCAAGAGTTGGACACTGAAGCTTTCTTT
CASSQELDTEAFF
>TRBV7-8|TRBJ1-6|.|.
TGTGCCAGCAGCTTAGCAGGGCACCTCCACTTT
CASSLAGHLHF
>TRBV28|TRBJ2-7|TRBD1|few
TGTGCCAGCAGACCCGGGACAGGGGGCAGGGAGCAGTACTTC
CASRPGTGGREQYF
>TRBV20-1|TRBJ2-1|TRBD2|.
TGCAGTGCTAGCCCCATAGCGGGATCGGGAGAAGAGCAGTTCTTC
CSASPIAGSGEEQFF
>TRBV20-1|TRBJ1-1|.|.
TGCAGTGCTACAGGGACCCATGAAGCTTTCTTT
CSATGTHEAFF
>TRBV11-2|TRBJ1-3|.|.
TGTGCCAGCAGCCATATCTCTGGAAACACCATATATTTT
CASSHISGNTIYF
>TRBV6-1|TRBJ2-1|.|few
TGTGCCAGCAGAACGACCCCGAACAATGAGCAGTTCTTC
CASRTTPNNEQFF
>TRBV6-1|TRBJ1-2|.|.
TGTGCCAGCAGCCCAGACAGTCCACTCTATGGCTACACCTTC
CASSPDSPLYGYTF
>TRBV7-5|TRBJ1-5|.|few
.
CISVPEARDRAYSNQPQHF
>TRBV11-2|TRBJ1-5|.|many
TGTGCCAGCAGCCCCGAGGTGGCAGCCGGGCGAGGGCCCCAGCATTTT
CASSPEVAAGRGPQHF
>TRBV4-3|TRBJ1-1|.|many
TGCGCCAGCAGCCAAAGTAGGGTCACTGAAGCTTTCTTT
CASSQSRVTEAFF
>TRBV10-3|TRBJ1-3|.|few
TGTGCCATCAGTGGGGACAACTCTGGAAACACCATATATTTT
CAISGDNSGNTIYF
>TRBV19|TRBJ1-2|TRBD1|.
TGTGCCAGCATCGTTACCGGGACAGCTATCTATGGCTACACCTTC
CASIVTGTAIYGYTF
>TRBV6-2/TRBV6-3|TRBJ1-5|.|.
TGTGCCAGCAGTTACTTGAAGGGCAGGGGCTTCAATCAGCCCCAGCATTTT
CASSYLKGRGFNQPQHF
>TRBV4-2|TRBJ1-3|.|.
TGTGCCAGCAGCCAAGAAGGGGGGTTTGGAAACACCATATATTTT
CASSQEGGFGNTIYF
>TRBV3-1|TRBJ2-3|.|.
TGTGCCAGCAGCCAAAAGACGGTGAGGGGCACAGATATGCAGTATTTT
CASSQKTVRGTDMQYF
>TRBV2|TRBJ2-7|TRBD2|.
TGTGCCAGCAGTGGAGGGACTAGAGTAAACGAGCAGTACTTC
CASSGGTRVNEQYF
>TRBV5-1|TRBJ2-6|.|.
TGCGCCAGCGGCCCACAAGGGGCCAACGTCCTGACTTTC
CASGPQGANVLTF
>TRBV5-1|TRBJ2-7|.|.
TGCGCCAGCTCCCCCGCCCCGGATGGAGAGCAGTACTTC
CASSPAPDGEQYF
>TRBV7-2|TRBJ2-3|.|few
TGTGCCAGCAGCCCCTCTAGGGGAATAACAGATACGCAGTATTTT
CASSPSRGITDTQYF
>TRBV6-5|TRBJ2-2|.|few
TGTGCCAGCAGTTGGCGACCGAACACCGGGGAGCTGTTTTTT
CASSWRPNTGELFF
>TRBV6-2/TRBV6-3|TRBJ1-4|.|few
TGTGCCAGCAGCACCCCGCCCCTCGGGCCGGATGAAAAACTGTTTTTT
CASSTPPLGPDEKLFF
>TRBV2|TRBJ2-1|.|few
TGTGCCAGCACGGGCGGTTACAATGAGCAGTTCTTC
CASTGGYNEQFF
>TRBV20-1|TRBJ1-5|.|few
TGCAGTGCTGGGGTGGGCAATCAGCCCCAGCATTTT
CSAGVGNQPQHF
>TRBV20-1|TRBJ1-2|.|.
TGCAGTGCTAGGCCCTTCCTGGTAGGCGCTAACTATGGCTACACCTTC
CSARPFLVGANYGYTF
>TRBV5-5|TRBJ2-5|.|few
TGTGCCAGCAGCCCGTACAGGACCCCCCTGGCAGAGACCCAGTACTTC
CASSPYRTPLAETQYF
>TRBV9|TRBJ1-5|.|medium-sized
TGTGCCAGCAGCGTAGGTCAGGGTTTCAATCAGCCCCAGCATTTT
CASSVGQGFNQPQHF
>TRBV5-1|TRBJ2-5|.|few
TGCGCCAGCAGCCAAACAGGGAATCGAGAGACCCAGTACTTC
CASSQTGNRETQYF
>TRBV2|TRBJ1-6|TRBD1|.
TGTGCCAGCACCGATCGGGACAGTCATAATTCACCCCTCCACTTT
CASTDRDSHNSPLHF
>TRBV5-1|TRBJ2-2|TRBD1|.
TGCGCCAGCAGCAGGACAGGGGGCAGCACTGGGGAGCTGTTTTTT
CASSRTGGSTGELFF
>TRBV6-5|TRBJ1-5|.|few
TGTGCCAGCAGTTACTCGGGCGGGGTTCAGCCCCAGCATTTT
CASSYSGGVQPQHF
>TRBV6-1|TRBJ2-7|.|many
TGTGCCAGCAGTCCCGGGGCAGTAAGCTCCTACGAGCAGTACTTC
CASSPGAVSSYEQYF
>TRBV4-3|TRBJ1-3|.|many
TGCGCCAGCAGCCAAGATTTGGTCAGGGGAGCTGGAAACACCATATATTTT
CASSQDLVRGAGNTIYF
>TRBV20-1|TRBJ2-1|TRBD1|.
TGCAGTGCTAGCCCCGGGACAGGGTCCTACAATGAGCAGTTCTTC
CSASPGTGSYNEQFF
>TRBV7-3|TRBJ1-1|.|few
TGTGCCAGCAGCTTAAACGGGCCGGCTTGGAACACTGAAGCTTTCTTT
CASSLNGPAWNTEAFF
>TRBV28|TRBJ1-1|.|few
TGTGCCATCCGGGGCACTGAAGCTTTCTTT
CAIRGTEAFF
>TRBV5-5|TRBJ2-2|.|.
TGTGCCAGCACCCTTGGGACACCGAACACCGGGGAGCTGTTTTTT
CASTLGTPNTGELFF
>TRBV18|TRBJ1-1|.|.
TGTGCCAGCTCACCACCGGGGCTTGGGGACACTGAAGCTTTCTTT
CASSPPGLGDTEAFF
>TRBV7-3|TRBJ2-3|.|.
TGTGCCAGCAGCATAGACAGGTCAGATACGCAGTATTTT
CASSIDRSDTQYF
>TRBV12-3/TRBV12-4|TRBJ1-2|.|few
TGTGCCAGCAGTTTATTAATCGAGATGGGAGCCGCTGCCTATGGCTACACCTTC
CASSLLIEMGAAAYGYTF
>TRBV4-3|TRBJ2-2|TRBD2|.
TGCGCCAGCAGCCAAGATGTGTCTAGCGGGAACACCGGGGAGCTGTTTTTT
CASSQDVSSGNTGELFF
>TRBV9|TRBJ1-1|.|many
TGTGCCAGCAGCGAAGGACAGAACACTGAAGCTTTCTTT
CASSEGQNTEAFF
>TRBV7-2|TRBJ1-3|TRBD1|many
TGTGCCAGCAGTCGGACAGGGGGAAACACCATATATTTT
CASSRTGGNTIYF
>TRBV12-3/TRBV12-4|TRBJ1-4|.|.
TGTGCCAGCAGTTCCCTGACAGGCCCCGCAATTGGTGAAAAACTGTTTTTT
CASSSLTGPAIGEKLFF
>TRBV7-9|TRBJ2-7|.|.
TGTGCCAGCAGCTTAGCAGGGCCTCCCTACGAGCAGTACTTC
CASSLAGPPYEQYF
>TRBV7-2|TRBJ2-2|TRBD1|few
TGTGCCAGCGCATGGGACAGGGCTAACGGGGAGCTGTTTTTT
CASAWDRANGELFF
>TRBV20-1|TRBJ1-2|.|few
TGCAGTCTAAATCCGGATTCCTATGGCTACACCTTC
CSLNPDSYGYTF
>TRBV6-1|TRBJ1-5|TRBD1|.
TGTGCCAGCAGTAGCACCAGGGGGCTCGGGAATCAGCCCCAGCATTTT
CASSSTRGLGNQPQHF
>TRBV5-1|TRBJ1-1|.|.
TGCGCCAGCAGCTTACTTCCGGAATCGGCGGCCACTGAAGCTTTCTTT
CASSLLPESAATEAFF
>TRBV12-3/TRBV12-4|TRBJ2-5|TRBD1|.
TGTGCCAGCAGTTTGCAACAGGGGGCAGAGACCCAGTACTTC
CASSLQQGAETQYF
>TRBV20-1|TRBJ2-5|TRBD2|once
TGCAGTGCCCGAGGGGCTAGCGGGAAGGAAGAGACCCAGTACTTC
CSARGASGKEETQYF
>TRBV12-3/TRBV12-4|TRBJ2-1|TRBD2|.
TGTGCCAGCAGTCATCCGGGACTAGCGAAAAATGAGCAGTTCTTC
CASSHPGLAKNEQFF
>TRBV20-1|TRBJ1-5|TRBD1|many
TGCAGTGTAGCGCCAGGGACAGGCAATCAGCCCCAGCATTTT
CSVAPGTGNQPQHF